This T cell receptor (beta chain) was captured by sequencing in a study of T cells in Graves' hyperthyroidism and ophthalmopathy. V shed 1 base and J shed 3 bases, with 10 bases lying between them. This CDR3 is 14 amino acids long. Germline CDR1 is GTSNPN and CDR2 is SVGIG (reference sequence). In the ophthalmopathy cohort, Clinical Activity Score was at least 3, NOSPECS grade at least 4, and duration under 3 months. For the diagnoses, clinical symptoms, serum thyroxine and TRAb, thyroid ultrasound and orbital computed tomography were used. This clonotype was observed a few times. Authors of the study amplified TCR beta CDR3 regions from RNA transcripts. The HTBI primer set was used in a first-round RT-PCR of the TCR CDR3. TCRdb called the multiplex PCR reads again in MiXCR, with one record for every CDR3 protein. The table lists about 640,000 distinct CDR3 sequences, about 20% of them singletons.

The source material was blood. This clonotype was obtained from a man aged 25 to 40 with Graves' ophthalmopathy. This chain connects TRBV30 to TRBJ2-1; D might be TRBD1 (5 bases). CDR3 sequence: CAWSEGHYYNEQFF. CDR3 coding DNA: TGTGCCTGGAGTGAAGGACACTACTACAATGAGCAGTTCTTC.